The text below deals with one TCR beta chain. Antigen: not known. TCRdb's copy holds only in-frame clones and misses some; the assay was immunoSEQ multiplex PCR. The table shows 200,000 to 250,000 clones, with 88% occurring only once. The data stem from a study of cytomegalovirus exposure and HLA in healthy donors. V trimming: 3 bases; J trimming: 5 bases; junction bases outside the gene matches: 8. The CDR3 totals 16 residues. The germline V gene has CDR1 MDHEN and CDR2 SYDVKM. Overall study results and limits: According to reports, the classifier identified cytomegalovirus status with high specificity and sensitivity. A few of the chains that were CMV-associated were confirmed in vitro to be specific for CMV antigens. The study put 150 to 200 TCR beta chains on its list as cytomegalovirus-associated.

The receptor comes from a woman between 18 and 30 years old in good health and CMV-seronegative. V and J are TRBV28 and TRBJ1-1; 11 bases match TRBD1. The sequenced sample consisted of PBMCs. The DNA of the CDR3 is TGTGCCAGCAGTTTGGGGACAGGGGGAGAAGGGACTGAAGCTTTCTTT. This sequence encodes CASSLGTGGEGTEAFF.